This T cell receptor (beta chain) was found in a study of human CD8 memory T cell subsets. Study conclusions and caveats: Stem-like memory and precursor exhausted T cells were similarly highly diverse; effector memory cells were not. Estimation by Chao1 suggested that stem-like memory T cells had more diversity than did precursor exhausted T cells.

About this clonotype itself: Its antigen is still unknown.

This CDR3 has 15 amino acids. Germline V gene data show CDR1 as MDHEN and CDR2 as SYDVKM. Scientists made TCR beta libraries using UMI-labeled 5' RACE. With the 5' RACE reads reprocessed, TCRdb shows one record per CDR3 protein and no DNA. The specimen's table records fewer than 20,000 distinct CDR3 sequences. The clonotype was recovered from a human donor in good health. Input material: CD8+ stem-like memory T cells (TSCM and TCM) sorted from PBMCs. Described subset: stem-like memory CD8 T cells (TSTEM), CCR7+ PD-1- TIGIT-. V gene TRBV28 combines with J gene TRBJ1-5. CDR3 region: CASRWEVSNNQPQHF.